The 6 T cell receptor beta chains listed next were all sequenced from one sample in a study of siplizumab effects on memory and regulatory T cells. The table came from immunoSEQ multiplex PCR; TCRdb's copy has only in-frame clones and leaves some out. The sample consists of about 50,000 clones, just over 95% of them appearing once. Specimen: naive CD8+ T cells sorted from blood. These receptors were obtained from a human donor in good health.

This rearrangement joins TRBV7-9 to TRBJ1-4; D remains ambiguous. V was clipped by 2 bases and J by 8 bases, with 9 bases between them. Germline V gives CDR1 SEHNR, CDR2 FQNEAQ (reference sequence). The CDR3 has 13 amino acids. In DNA form, the CDR3 reads TGTGCCAGCAGCTTACCCGGGCGGGAAAAACTGTTTTTT. It encodes CASSLPGREKLFF. The variable domain in full, with the rest retrieved from reference TRBV7-9 and TRBJ1-4, is DTGVSQNPRHKITKRGQNVTFRCDPISEHNRLYWYRQTLGQGPEFLTYFQNEAQLEKSRLLSDRFSAERPKGSFSTLEIQRTEQGDSAMYLCASSLPGREKLFFGSGTQLSVL.

This chain links TRBV15 with TRBJ2-1, with D possibly matching TRBD2 (5 bases). Germline V gene sequence: CDR1 LNHNV, CDR2 YYDKDF (reference sequence). This CDR3 spans 16 amino acids. Trimming left V 0 bases short and J 1 base short, with 10 bases between. The CDR3 sequence: CATSRDSEGSYNEQFF. The CDR3 bases are TGTGCCACCAGCAGAGATTCTGAGGGATCCTACAATGAGCAGTTCTTC.

This chain uses TRBV9 with TRBJ1-4; D is perhaps TRBD1 (6 bases). The V and J ends lost 3 bases and 5 bases respectively, with 8 bases between them. The CDR3 consists of 13 residues. Germline CDR1 reads SGDLS; CDR2 reads YYNGEE. CDR3 amino acids: CASSGQGNEKLFF. The CDR3 DNA is TGTGCCAGCAGCGGTCAGGGGAATGAAAAACTGTTTTTT.

J is TRBJ1-3 and V is TRBV25-1; 7 bases line up with TRBD1. Germline CDR1 is MGHDK and CDR2 is SYGVNS. V lost 1 base, J lost 2 bases, and 8 bases stayed unmatched. This CDR3 has 17 amino acids. The CDR3 loop reads CASSESGTERPGNTIYF. The CDR3 DNA follows: TGTGCCAGCAGTGAATCCGGGACAGAAAGACCTGGAAACACCATATATTTT.

J is TRBJ2-1 and V is TRBV5-1; 7 nucleotides match TRBD1. With V trimmed by 4 bases and J by 5 bases, 9 bases remained unmatched. Germline CDR1 is SGHRS and CDR2 is YFSETQ. The CDR3 covers 15 residues. CDR3 residues: CASSQGTDSNNEQFF. DNA for the CDR3: TGCGCCAGCAGCCAGGGGACAGATTCTAACAATGAGCAGTTCTTC.

The chain joins TRBV5-1 to TRBJ2-2; D may be TRBD2 (5 bases). The V end was cut by 0 bases, the J end by 3 bases, with 18 bases between. CDR1 SGHRS and CDR2 YFSETQ come from the germline V gene. The CDR3 consists of 18 residues. CDR3 protein: CASSLEPGQSGYTGELFF. CDR3 nucleotides: TGCGCCAGCAGCTTGGAACCTGGTCAGTCGGGATACACCGGGGAGCTGTTTTTT.